Below are 27 T cell receptor beta chains sequenced from a single sample in a study of monozygotic twins with inflammatory bowel disease. TCRdb reprocessed the 5' RACE reads, with one entry per CDR3 protein and no DNA. With nearly 450,000 distinct CDR3 sequences in the sample, the ten largest clones hold around 2.4%. The sample consisted of blood. The receptor set was obtained from a human donor with ulcerative colitis or Crohn's disease, or a healthy co-twin of an affected twin (not recorded which).

The chain carries TRBV24-1 and TRBJ2-1; TCRdb outputs TRBD2, but without DNA this stays unchecked. Per the germline V gene, CDR1 is KGHDR and CDR2 is SFDVKD. The CDR3 length is 17 residues. CDR3 sequence reads: CATSGVEAGGPRDEQFF.

The J gene is TRBJ2-5, the V gene TRBV5-1; the D call of TRBD1 rests on TCRdb alone, since no DNA is present to check it. CDR1 is SGHRS and CDR2 is YFSETQ in the germline V gene. CDR3 length: 16 residues. This CDR3 reads CASSLAGAGAQETQYF. The whole variable domain, filled in from reference TRBV5-1 and TRBJ2-5, reads KAGVTQTPRYLIKTRGQQVTLSCSPISGHRSVSWYQQTPGQGLQFLFEYFSETQRNKGNFPGRFSGRQFSNSRSEMNVSTLELGDSALYLCASSLAGAGAQETQYFGPGTRLLVL.

The V gene is TRBV7-9, the J gene TRBJ1-1; TCRdb proposes TRBD1, but this gene call is untestable without DNA. Germline CDR1 is SEHNR and CDR2 is FQNEAQ (reference sequence). This CDR3 comprises 16 residues. CDR3 in amino acids: CASSSGWGAGGTEAFF.

The chain carries TRBV6-1 and TRBJ2-3; TCRdb outputs TRBD1, but without DNA this stays unchecked. This CDR3 has 14 amino acids. Germline V gives CDR1 MNHNS, CDR2 SASEGT. The CDR3 sequence is CASTKGSSTDTQYF.

The rearrangement joins TRBV6-1 to TRBJ2-3; the TRBD2 assignment by TCRdb is unverifiable without DNA. In germline, CDR1 is MNHNS, CDR2 SASEGT. This CDR3 comprises 15 residues. This chain's CDR3 is CASSPGTSFTDTQYF.

This chain connects TRBV7-8 to TRBJ2-6; absent DNA, TCRdb's TRBD1 call cannot be checked. The CDR3 consists of 16 residues. CDR1 is SGHVS and CDR2 is FQNEAQ in the germline V gene. CDR3: CASSPEGSSGANVLTF.

The rearrangement links TRBV28 to TRBJ2-4; TCRdb selects TRBD1, and the lack of DNA leaves this call unchecked. Germline assignment: CDR1 MDHEN and CDR2 SYDVKM. The CDR3 totals 18 residues. The chain's CDR3 is CASSLNRIGGQGINIQYF.

This rearrangement joins TRBV4-1 to TRBJ1-1; TCRdb's D call, TRBD1, is unchecked because there is no DNA. This CDR3 comprises 15 residues. Germline V CDR1 and CDR2: MGHRA, YSYEKL. This chain's CDR3 is CASSQDPGQFTEAFF.

J is TRBJ2-3 and V is TRBV11-2; TCRdb's assignment of TRBD1 cannot be checked, as there is no DNA. CDR1 is SGHAT and CDR2 is FQNNGV in the germline V gene. The CDR3 has 16 amino acids. CDR3 region: CASSLILGKGADTQYF.

This chain links TRBV18 with TRBJ1-1; the D gene TCRdb calls, TRBD1, cannot be checked with no DNA. Germline V gene data show CDR1 as KGHSH and CDR2 as LQKENI. The CDR3 is 14 residues long. This CDR3 reads CASSPEQGNTEAFF.

The chain carries TRBV20-1 and TRBJ1-6; TCRdb lists TRBD1, though no DNA is available to test this call. The CDR3 loop spans 13 amino acids. Germline V gene data show CDR1 as DFQATT and CDR2 as SNEGSKA (reference sequence). The CDR3 sequence: CSALGTGNSPLHF.

This chain connects TRBV29-1 to TRBJ2-3; as DNA is missing, the TRBD1 call by TCRdb cannot be tested. CDR1 is SQVTM, CDR2 ANQGSEA, per germline. This CDR3 comprises 16 residues. CDR3: CSVGGVLGQGADTQYF.

The chain joins TRBV6-2 or TRBV6-3 to TRBJ1-1. The germline V gene encodes CDR1 MNHEY and CDR2 SVGEGT. The CDR3 runs 12 residues. The CDR3: CASSSSGYWAFF.

The chain joins TRBV20-1 to TRBJ2-2; TCRdb outputs TRBD1, but without DNA this stays unchecked. Germline V lookup: CDR1 DFQATT, CDR2 SNEGSKA (reference sequence). The CDR3 runs 14 residues. The CDR3 sequence is CSARRPPDTGELFF.

The V call is TRBV20-1, the J call TRBJ2-7; TCRdb outputs TRBD2, but without DNA this stays unchecked. CDR1 is DFQATT and CDR2 is SNEGSKA in the germline V gene (reference sequence). This CDR3 region has 15 residues. The CDR3 spells CSALGLAGDPYEQYF.

The J gene is TRBJ2-5, the V gene TRBV18; TCRdb outputs TRBD1, but without DNA this stays unchecked. This CDR3 contains 18 residues. From germline, CDR1 is KGHSH and CDR2 LQKENI. The CDR3 protein is CASSQQSEAGSIQETQYF.

This chain joins TRBV25-1 and TRBJ1-6; TCRdb's D call of TRBD1 is untestable without DNA. Germline V gene data show CDR1 as MGHDK and CDR2 as SYGVNS. The length of the CDR3 is 16 residues. The CDR3 loop is CASSPLTPGGNSPLHF.

The rearrangement uses TRBV18 and TRBJ2-7; TCRdb outputs TRBD1, but without DNA this stays unchecked. Per germline, CDR1 KGHSH and CDR2 LQKENI. The CDR3 extends over 15 amino acids. The CDR3 loop is CASSVTGGKEYEQYF.

This chain connects TRBV6-1 to TRBJ1-5; with no DNA, the TCRdb D assignment of TRBD1 cannot be verified. The length of the CDR3 is 16 residues. Germline V CDR1 and CDR2: MNHNS, SASEGT. The CDR3 spells CASSEDPPVSNQPQHF.

The rearrangement joins TRBV20-1 to TRBJ2-3; there is no DNA to check the TCRdb D call of TRBD2. The CDR3 extends over 13 amino acids. Per germline, CDR1 DFQATT and CDR2 SNEGSKA (reference sequence). CDR3 sequence: CSALAGEGDTQYF.

V is TRBV4-2 and J is TRBJ1-4. Looked up from germline, CDR1 is LGHNA and CDR2 is YNFKEQ. CDR3 length equals 14 residues. The CDR3 loop is CASSHTEVKEKLFF.

The chain combines TRBV5-1 with TRBJ2-5; TCRdb's assignment of TRBD1 cannot be checked, as there is no DNA. CDR3 size: 15 residues. Germline CDR1 is SGHRS and CDR2 is YFSETQ. CDR3 amino acids: CASSPWGQAQETQYF.

V and J are TRBV7-2 and TRBJ2-3; TCRdb names TRBD2, which stays unverified in the absence of DNA. Germline CDR1 is SGHTA and CDR2 is FQGNSA. The CDR3 has 15 residues. The CDR3 loop reads CASTPGLSLPDTQYF. The whole variable domain, filled in from reference TRBV7-2 and TRBJ2-3, reads GAGVSQSPSNKVTEKGKDVELRCDPISGHTALYWYRQSLGQGLEFLIYFQGNSAPDKSGLPSDRFSAERTGGSVSTLTIQRTQQEDSAVYLCASTPGLSLPDTQYFGPGTRLTVL.

V gene TRBV7-2 combines with J gene TRBJ2-5. This CDR3 spans 13 amino acids. Germline values: CDR1 SGHTA, CDR2 FQGNSA. CDR3 amino acids: CASSFRLQETQYF.

J is TRBJ1-3 and V is TRBV7-2; the D call from TCRdb, TRBD1, cannot be confirmed without DNA. The CDR3 contains 14 residues. The germline CDR1 and CDR2 sequences are SGHTA and FQGNSA. The CDR3 spells CASSPGGPRNTIYF.

J is TRBJ2-3 and V is TRBV4-2; TCRdb reports TRBD1, a call that lacks DNA to check it against. This CDR3 has 16 residues. Germline CDR1 is LGHNA and CDR2 is YNFKEQ. The chain's CDR3 is CASSQDEGGETDTQYF.

The chain carries TRBV27 and TRBJ2-1; TCRdb proposes TRBD2, but this gene call is untestable without DNA. CDR1 MNHEY and CDR2 SMNVEV come from the germline V gene (reference sequence). The CDR3 is 17 residues long. The CDR3 spells CASRTVTGTRGGNEQFF.